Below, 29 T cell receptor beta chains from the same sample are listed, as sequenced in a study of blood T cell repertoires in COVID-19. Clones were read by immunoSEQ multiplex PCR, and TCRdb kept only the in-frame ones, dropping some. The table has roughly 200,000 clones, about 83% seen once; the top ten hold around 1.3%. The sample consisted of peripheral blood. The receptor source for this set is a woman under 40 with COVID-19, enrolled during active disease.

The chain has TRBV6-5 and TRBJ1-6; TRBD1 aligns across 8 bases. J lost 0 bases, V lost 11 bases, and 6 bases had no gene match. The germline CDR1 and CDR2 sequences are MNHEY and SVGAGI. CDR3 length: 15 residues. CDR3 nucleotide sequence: TGTGCCGGCCGACAGGGGAGCTCCTATAATTCACCCCTCCACTTT. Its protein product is CAGRQGSSYNSPLHF.

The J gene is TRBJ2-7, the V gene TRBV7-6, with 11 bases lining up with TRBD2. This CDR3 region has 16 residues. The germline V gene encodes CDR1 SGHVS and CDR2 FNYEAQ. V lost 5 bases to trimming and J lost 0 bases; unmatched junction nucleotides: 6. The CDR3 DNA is TGTGCCAGCAGCCCTAGACTAGCGGGGAGCTCCTACGAGCAGTACTTC. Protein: CASSPRLAGSSYEQYF.

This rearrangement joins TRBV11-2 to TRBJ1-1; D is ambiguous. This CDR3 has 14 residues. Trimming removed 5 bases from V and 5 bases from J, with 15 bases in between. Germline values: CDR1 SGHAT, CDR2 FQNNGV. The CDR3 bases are TGTGCCAGCAGCCCCCTTTCGGGATTGACTGAAGCTTTCTTT. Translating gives CASSPLSGLTEAFF.

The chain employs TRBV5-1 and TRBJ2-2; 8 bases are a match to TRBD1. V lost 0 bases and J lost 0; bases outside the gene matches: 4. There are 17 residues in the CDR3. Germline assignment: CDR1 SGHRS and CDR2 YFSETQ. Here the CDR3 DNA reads TGCGCCAGCAGCTTGGCATGGACAGGGTCGAACACCGGGGAGCTGTTTTTT. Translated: CASSLAWTGSNTGELFF.

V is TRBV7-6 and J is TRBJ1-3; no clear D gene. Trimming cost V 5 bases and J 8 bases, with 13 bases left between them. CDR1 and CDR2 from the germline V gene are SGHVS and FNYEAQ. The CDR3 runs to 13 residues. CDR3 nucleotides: TGTGCCAGCAGCCGTACGTACCGGGACACCATATATTTT. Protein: CASSRTYRDTIYF.

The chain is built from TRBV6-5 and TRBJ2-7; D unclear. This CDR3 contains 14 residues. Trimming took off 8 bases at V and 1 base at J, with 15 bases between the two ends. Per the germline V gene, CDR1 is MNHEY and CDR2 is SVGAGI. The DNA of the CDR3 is TGTGCCAGCTCCAGGCCTGTTCGGTCCTACGAGCAGTACTTC. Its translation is CASSRPVRSYEQYF.

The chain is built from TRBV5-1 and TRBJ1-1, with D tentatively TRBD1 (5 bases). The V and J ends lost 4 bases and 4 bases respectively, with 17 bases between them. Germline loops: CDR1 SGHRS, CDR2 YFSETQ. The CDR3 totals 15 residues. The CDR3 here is CASSPDGGSSTEAFF. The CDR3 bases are TGCGCCAGCAGCCCAGATGGGGGGTCGAGCACTGAAGCTTTCTTT.

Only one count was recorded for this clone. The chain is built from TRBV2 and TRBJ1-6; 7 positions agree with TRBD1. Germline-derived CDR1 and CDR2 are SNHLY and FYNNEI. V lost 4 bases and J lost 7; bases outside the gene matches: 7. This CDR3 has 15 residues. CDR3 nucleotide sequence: TGTGCCAGCAGTGCTCCCGGCAGGGGGAATTCACCCCTCCACTTT. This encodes CASSAPGRGNSPLHF.

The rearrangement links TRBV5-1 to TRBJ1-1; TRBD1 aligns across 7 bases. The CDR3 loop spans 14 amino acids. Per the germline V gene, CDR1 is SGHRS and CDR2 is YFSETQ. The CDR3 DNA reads TGCGCTGGAGCAGGGGGTTTGATGAACACTGAAGCTTTCTTT. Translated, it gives CAGAGGLMNTEAFF.

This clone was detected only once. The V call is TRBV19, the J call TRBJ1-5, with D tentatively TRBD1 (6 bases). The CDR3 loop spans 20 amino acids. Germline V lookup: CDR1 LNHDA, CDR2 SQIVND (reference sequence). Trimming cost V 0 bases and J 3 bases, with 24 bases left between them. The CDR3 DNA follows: TGTGCCAGTAGTATAGATCTCCCTTACAGGGACACTTCACTCAATCAGCCCCAGCATTTT. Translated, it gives CASSIDLPYRDTSLNQPQHF.

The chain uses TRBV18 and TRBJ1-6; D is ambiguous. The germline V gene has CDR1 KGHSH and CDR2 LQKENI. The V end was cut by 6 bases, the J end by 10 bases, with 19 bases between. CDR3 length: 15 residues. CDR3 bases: TGTGCCAGCTCCCCGAGGGCTGACGTAAAATCACCCCTCCACTTT. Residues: CASSPRADVKSPLHF.

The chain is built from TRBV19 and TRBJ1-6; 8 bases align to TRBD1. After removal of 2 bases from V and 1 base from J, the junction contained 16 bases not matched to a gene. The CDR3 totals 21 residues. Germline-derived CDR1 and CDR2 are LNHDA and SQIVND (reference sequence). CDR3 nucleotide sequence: TGTGCCAGTAGTATATCACCCGGACAGGGCTTAACGGTGTCCTATAATTCACCCCTCCACTTT. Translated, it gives CASSISPGQGLTVSYNSPLHF.

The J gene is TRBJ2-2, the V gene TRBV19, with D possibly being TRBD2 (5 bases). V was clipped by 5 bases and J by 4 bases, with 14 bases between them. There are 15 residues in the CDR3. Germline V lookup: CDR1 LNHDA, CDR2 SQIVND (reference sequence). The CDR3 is CASSPLAARTGELFF. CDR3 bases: TGTGCCAGTAGTCCCCTAGCTGCGCGCACCGGGGAGCTGTTTTTT.

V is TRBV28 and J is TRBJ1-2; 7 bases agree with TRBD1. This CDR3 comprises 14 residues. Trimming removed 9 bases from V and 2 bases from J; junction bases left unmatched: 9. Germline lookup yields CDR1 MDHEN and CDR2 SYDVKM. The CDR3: CASKITGENYGYTF. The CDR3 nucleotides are TGTGCCAGTAAAATTACAGGGGAAAACTATGGCTACACCTTC.

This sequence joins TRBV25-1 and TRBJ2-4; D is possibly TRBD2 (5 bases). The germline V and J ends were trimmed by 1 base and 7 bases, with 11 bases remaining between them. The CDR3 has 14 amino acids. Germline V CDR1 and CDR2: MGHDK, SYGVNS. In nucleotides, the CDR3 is TGTGCCAGCAGTGAATCTCCTAGCTTGAACATTCAGTACTTC. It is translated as CASSESPSLNIQYF.

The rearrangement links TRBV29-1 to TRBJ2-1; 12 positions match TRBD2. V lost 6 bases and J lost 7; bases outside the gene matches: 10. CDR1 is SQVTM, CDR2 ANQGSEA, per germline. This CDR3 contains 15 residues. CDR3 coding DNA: TGCAGCGTGGAGACCGGGACTAGCGGGTCAAATGAGCAGTTCTTC. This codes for CSVETGTSGSNEQFF.

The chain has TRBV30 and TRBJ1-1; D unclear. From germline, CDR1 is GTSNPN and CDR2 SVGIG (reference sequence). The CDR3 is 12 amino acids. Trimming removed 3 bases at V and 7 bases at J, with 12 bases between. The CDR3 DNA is TGTGCCTGGAGAAAGTCGACGGGTGAAGCTTTCTTT. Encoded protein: CAWRKSTGEAFF.

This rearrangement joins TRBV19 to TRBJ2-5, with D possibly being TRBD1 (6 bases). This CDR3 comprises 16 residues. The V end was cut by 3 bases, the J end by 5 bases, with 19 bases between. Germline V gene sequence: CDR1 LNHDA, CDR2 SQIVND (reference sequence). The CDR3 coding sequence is TGTGCCAGTAGTATTCGCTCGGCAGGGGCCGCGGAGACCCAGTACTTC. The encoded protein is CASSIRSAGAAETQYF.

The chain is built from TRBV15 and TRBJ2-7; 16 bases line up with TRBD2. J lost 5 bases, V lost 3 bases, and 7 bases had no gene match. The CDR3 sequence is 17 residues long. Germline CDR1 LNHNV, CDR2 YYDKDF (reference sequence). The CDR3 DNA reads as TGTGCCACCAGCAGGGTAGTTGGGACTAGCGGGGGGGACGAGCAGTACTTC. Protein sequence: CATSRVVGTSGGDEQYF.

The CDR3 spells CASSPRGRNTGELFF. The CDR3 nucleotides read TGTGCCAGCAGCCCACGAGGCAGGAACACCGGGGAGCTGTTTTTT. The gene calls are TRBV7-3 and TRBJ2-2; unclear D gene. Germline CDR1 and CDR2: SGHTA and FQGTGA. The germline V and J ends were trimmed by 5 bases and 1 base, with 11 bases remaining between them. The CDR3 consists of 15 residues.

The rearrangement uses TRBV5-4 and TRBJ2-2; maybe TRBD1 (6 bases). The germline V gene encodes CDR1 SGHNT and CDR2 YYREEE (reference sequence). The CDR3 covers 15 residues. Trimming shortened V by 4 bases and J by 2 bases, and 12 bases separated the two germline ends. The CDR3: CASSLIGTNTGELFF. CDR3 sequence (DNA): TGTGCCAGCAGCCTGATCGGGACAAACACCGGGGAGCTGTTTTTT.

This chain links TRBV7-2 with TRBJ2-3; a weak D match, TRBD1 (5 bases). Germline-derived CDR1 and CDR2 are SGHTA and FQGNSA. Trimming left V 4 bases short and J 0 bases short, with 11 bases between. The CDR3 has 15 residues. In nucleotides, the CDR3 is TGTGCCAGCAGCTCTCGTAGGGGAAGCACAGATACGCAGTATTTT. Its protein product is CASSSRRGSTDTQYF.

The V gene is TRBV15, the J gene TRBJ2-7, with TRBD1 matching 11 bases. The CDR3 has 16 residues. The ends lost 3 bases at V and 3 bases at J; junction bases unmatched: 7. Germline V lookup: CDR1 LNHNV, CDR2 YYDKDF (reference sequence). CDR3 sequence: CATSRDPGTGGYEQYF. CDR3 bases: TGTGCCACCAGCAGGGACCCCGGGACAGGGGGCTACGAGCAGTACTTC.

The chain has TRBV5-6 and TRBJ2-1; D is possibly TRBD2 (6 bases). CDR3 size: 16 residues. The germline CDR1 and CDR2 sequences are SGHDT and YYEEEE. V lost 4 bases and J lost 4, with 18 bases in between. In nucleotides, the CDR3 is TGTGCCAGCAGCCCGGATCGGGTAGCGGCTTACAATGAGCAGTTCTTC. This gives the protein CASSPDRVAAYNEQFF.

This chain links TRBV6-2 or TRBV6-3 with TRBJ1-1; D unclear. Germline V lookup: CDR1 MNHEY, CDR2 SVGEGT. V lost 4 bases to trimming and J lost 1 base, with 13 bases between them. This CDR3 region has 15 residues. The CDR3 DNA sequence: TGTGCCAGCAGTTCGTTTATTGAGGGGAACACTGAAGCTTTCTTT. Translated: CASSSFIEGNTEAFF.

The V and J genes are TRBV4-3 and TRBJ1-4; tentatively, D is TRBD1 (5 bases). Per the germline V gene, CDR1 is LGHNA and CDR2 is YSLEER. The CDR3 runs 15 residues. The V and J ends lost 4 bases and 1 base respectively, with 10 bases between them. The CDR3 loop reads CASSLRDRTNEKLFF. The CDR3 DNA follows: TGCGCCAGCAGCCTCAGGGATCGAACTAATGAAAAACTGTTTTTT.

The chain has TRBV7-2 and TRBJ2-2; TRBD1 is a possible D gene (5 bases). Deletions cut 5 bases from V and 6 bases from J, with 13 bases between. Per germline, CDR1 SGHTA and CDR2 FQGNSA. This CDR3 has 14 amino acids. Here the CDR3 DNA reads TGTGCCAGCAGCCCACGACAGTACCCCGGGGAGCTGTTTTTT. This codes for CASSPRQYPGELFF.

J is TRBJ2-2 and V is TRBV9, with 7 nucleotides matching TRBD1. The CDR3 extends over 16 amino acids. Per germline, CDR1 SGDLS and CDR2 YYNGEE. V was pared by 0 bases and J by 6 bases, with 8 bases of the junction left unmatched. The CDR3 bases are TGTGCCAGCAGCGTAGGGACAGCCAGGGGGTCCGGGGAGCTGTTTTTT. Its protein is CASSVGTARGSGELFF.

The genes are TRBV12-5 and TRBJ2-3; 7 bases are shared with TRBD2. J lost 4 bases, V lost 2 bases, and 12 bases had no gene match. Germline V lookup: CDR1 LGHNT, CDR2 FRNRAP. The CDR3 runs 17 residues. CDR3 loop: CASGLTSTSLPPDTQYF. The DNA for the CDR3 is TGTGCTAGTGGTTTGACCTCGACTAGCCTGCCCCCAGATACGCAGTATTTT.